This T cell receptor (beta chain) appears in the sequencing data of a study of T-cell memory formation after mild COVID-19. CDR1 is MDHEN, CDR2 SYDVKM, per germline. CDR3 size: 14 residues. The V gene end was trimmed by 2 bases and the J gene end by 4 bases; junction bases not matched to a gene: 3. TCRdb re-derived calls from the 5' RACE reads in MiXCR, one entry per CDR3 protein. The sample gives roughly 47,000 distinct CDR3 sequences, about 7.3% of which show up once; more than 1.2% is in the top ten. Sequenced input: PBMCs or a T cell subset sorted from them (not recorded which). The source is a man aged 18 to 30 who had mild COVID-19 (a few samples of this study predate the infection). Cell type and time point are not known. This sequence joins TRBV28 and TRBJ1-2, with 8 bases aligning to TRBD1. The CDR3 coding sequence is TGTGCCAGCAGTTTAGGGACAGGCCTCTATGGCTACACCTTC. Translating it yields CASSLGTGLYGYTF.